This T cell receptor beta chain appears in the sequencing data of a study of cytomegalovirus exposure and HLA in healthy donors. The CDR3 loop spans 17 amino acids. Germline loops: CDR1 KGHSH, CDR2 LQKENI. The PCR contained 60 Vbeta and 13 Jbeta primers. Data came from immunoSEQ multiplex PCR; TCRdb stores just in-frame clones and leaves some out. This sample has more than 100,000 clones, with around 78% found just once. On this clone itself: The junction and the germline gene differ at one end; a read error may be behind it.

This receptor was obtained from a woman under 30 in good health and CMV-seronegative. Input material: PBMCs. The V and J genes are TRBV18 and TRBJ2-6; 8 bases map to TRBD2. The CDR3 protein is CVSSLGLALSGANVLTF. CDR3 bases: TGTGTCAGCTCACTTGGACTAGCTCTCTCTGGGGCCAACGTCCTGACTTTC.